The 10 T cell receptor beta chains listed next were all sequenced from one sample in a study of molecular identifiers for immune sequencing clone quantification. One entry per CDR3 protein results from TCRdb running MiXCR on the PCR reads. The table has about 640,000 distinct CDR3 sequences, nearly 20% seen once. The sequencing input was naive CD8+ T cells from blood, with Jurkat cell RNA spiked in. Described subset: FACS-sorted CD8+CD4-CCR7+CD45RA+ naive T cells. The receptors were gathered from a human donor in good health. Some libraries in this study had Jurkat cell RNA spiked in.

The sample holds a few counts of this clonotype. A much more abundant neighbour one base away suggests this may be a read error. This is likely a read error, given that the CDR3 carries no conserved phenylalanine or tryptophan at its end. The genes are TRBV2 and TRBJ1-1; 10 bases are a match to TRBD1. The germline V gene has CDR1 SNHLY and CDR2 FYNNEI. Unmatched junction bases numbered 2, after V lost 5 bases and J lost 8 bases. There are 12 residues in the CDR3. CDR3 DNA: TGTGCCAGCAGTAGACAGGGGGCCGAAGCTTTCTCT. Protein: CASSRQGAEAFS.

This clonotype has ten or more counts. This CDR3 reads CASSLALKARGNQPQHF. Here the CDR3 DNA reads TGTGCCAGCAGCTTAGCGCTGAAGGCGAGGGGCAATCAGCCCCAGCATTTT. This chain uses TRBV7-8 with TRBJ1-5; D gene unclear. The germline V gene encodes CDR1 SGHVS and CDR2 FQNEAQ. This CDR3 spans 17 amino acids. Between the trimmed V and J ends, which lost 0 bases and 2 bases, there was a span of 14 bases.

There are many counts of this clonotype. CDR3: CSVIIRDSTYGYTF. The CDR3, as DNA: TGCAGCGTTATAATCCGGGACAGTACCTATGGCTACACCTTC. The chain employs TRBV29-1 and TRBJ1-2, with TRBD1 identical over 7 bases. Germline trimming cut 5 bases from V and 4 bases from J; bases unmatched to any gene: 10. This CDR3 has 14 residues. Germline V gives CDR1 SQVTM, CDR2 ANQGSEA.

As to this clonotype: A much larger clone sits a single nucleotide away, making a read error possible. The chain joins TRBV7-9 to TRBJ2-1; D not resolved. The CDR3 spans 12 residues. Per the germline V gene, CDR1 is SEHNR and CDR2 is FQNEAQ (reference sequence). This chain's CDR3 is CANSYEWDEQFF. The CDR3 coding sequence is TGTGCCAACAGCTACGAGTGGGATGAGCAGTTCTTC.

This clonotype was seen at least ten times. The chain joins TRBV20-1 to TRBJ2-3; 7 positions match TRBD1. This CDR3 contains 12 residues. In germline, CDR1 is DFQATT, CDR2 SNEGSKA (reference sequence). CDR3 nucleotide sequence: TGCGCCCCGGGACAGAACACAGATACGCAGTATTTT. This gives the protein CAPGQNTDTQYF.

This clonotype has just a few counts. The chain has TRBV29-1 and TRBJ2-1, with 11 bases that match TRBD2. There are 14 residues in the CDR3. Germline V CDR1 and CDR2: SQVTM, ANQGSEA. V gave up 3 bases and J gave up 9 bases; unmatched junction bases: 7. Here the CDR3 reads CSVEGLAAQFEQFF. The CDR3 DNA reads TGCAGCGTTGAGGGACTAGCGGCCCAGTTTGAGCAGTTCTTC.

The rearrangement links TRBV10-2 to TRBJ1-5; the D gene is possibly TRBD1 (6 bases). Per germline, CDR1 WSHSY and CDR2 SAAADI. The CDR3 extends over 14 amino acids. V was shortened by 7 bases and J by 3 bases, with 13 bases between the two germline ends. The CDR3 coding sequence is TGCGCCAGCATGGGACTGGGGGCCAATCAGCCCCAGCATTTT. It specifies CASMGLGANQPQHF.

Only a few counts were recorded for this clonotype. V is TRBV12-3 or TRBV12-4 and J is TRBJ2-5; unclear D gene. With 5 bases removed from V and 10 bases from J, the gap between germline ends came to 17 bases. The CDR3 sequence is 13 residues long. The CDR3 here is CASSGLHLLDQYF. CDR3 bases: TGTGCCAGCAGTGGGCTTCATCTTCTGGACCAGTACTTC.

In its sample, this clonotype was seen many times. This chain joins TRBV24-1 and TRBJ1-1, with no clear D. Germline V CDR1 and CDR2: KGHDR, SFDVKD. CDR3 length: 11 amino acids. Trimming stripped 4 bases from V and 4 bases from J, with 3 bases between. CDR3 bases: TGTGCCACCAGTGACGGCACTGAAGCTTTCTTT. Protein: CATSDGTEAFF.

This sequence joins TRBV28 and TRBJ2-7; 10 nucleotides align to TRBD2. The CDR3 length is 16 residues. Per the germline V gene, CDR1 is MDHEN and CDR2 is SYDVKM. The junction had 6 bases not matched to a gene; V was cut back by 4 bases and J by 0 bases. DNA for the CDR3: TGTGCCAGCAGTTCGAGACTAGCGGGCCCCTCCTACGAGCAGTACTTC. This translates into CASSSRLAGPSYEQYF.